This entry features one T cell receptor beta chain sequence. The antigen is undetermined. Only healthy Caucasians were included as donors. This record belongs to a study of identical twins. Template switching added a universal primer site, and cDNA bore unique molecular identifiers. MiXCR, run by TCRdb on the 5' RACE reads, gives a single entry per CDR3 protein. The sample carries a few hundred thousand distinct CDR3 sequences, roughly 9.8% recorded once. The study, taken as a whole, reports: Out-of-frame alpha sequences shared by twins showed excess low generation probability. It was cross-sectional statistical analysis, not following the same donors, that the conclusions relied on.

This CDR3 comprises 18 residues. The ends were cut back, 0 bases at V and 1 base at J, with 17 bases in the middle. The germline V gene has CDR1 SGDLS and CDR2 YYNGEE. These data were also filed under a second study, of yellow fever vaccine responses in identical twins.

The source is a woman between 18 and 29 years old in good health. The V call is TRBV9, the J call TRBJ2-1; D might be TRBD1 or TRBD2, each matching 5 bases. The sample taken for sequencing was CD8+ T cells sorted from blood. The CDR3 nucleotides are TGTGCCAGCAGCGTAGAAGCATACGGGGCCCCTTCCTACAATGAGCAGTTCTTC. This sequence encodes CASSVEAYGAPSYNEQFF.